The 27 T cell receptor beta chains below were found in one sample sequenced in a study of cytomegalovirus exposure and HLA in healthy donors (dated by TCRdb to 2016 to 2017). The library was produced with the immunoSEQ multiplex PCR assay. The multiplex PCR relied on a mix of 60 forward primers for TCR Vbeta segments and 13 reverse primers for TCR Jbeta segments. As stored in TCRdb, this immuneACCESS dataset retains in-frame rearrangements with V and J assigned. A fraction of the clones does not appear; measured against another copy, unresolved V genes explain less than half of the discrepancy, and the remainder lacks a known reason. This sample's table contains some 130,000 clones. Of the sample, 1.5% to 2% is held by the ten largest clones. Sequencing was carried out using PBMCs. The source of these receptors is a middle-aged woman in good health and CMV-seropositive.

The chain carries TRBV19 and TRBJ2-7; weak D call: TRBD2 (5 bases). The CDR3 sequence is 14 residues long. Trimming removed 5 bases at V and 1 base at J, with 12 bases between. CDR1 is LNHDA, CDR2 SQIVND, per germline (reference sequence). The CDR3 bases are TGTGCCAGTAGTGCTCAGCGAGGGTCCTACGAGCAGTACTTC. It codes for CASSAQRGSYEQYF. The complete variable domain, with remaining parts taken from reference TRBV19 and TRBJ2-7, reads DGGITQSPKYLFRKEGQNVTLSCEQNLNHDAMYWYRQDPGQGLRLIYYSQIVNDFQKGDIAEGYSVSREKKESFPLTVTSAQKNPTAFYLCASSAQRGSYEQYFGPGTRLTVT.

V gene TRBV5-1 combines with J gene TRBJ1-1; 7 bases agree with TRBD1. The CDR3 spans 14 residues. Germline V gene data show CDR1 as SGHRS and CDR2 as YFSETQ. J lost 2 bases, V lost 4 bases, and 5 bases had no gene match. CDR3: CASSNDRVNTEAFF. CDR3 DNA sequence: TGCGCCAGCAGCAATGACAGGGTAAACACTGAAGCTTTCTTT.

This chain's CDR3 is CASSLRQGERDGYTF. The CDR3 DNA reads TGCGCCAGCAGCCTCCGACAGGGGGAGAGAGATGGCTACACCTTC. This chain joins TRBV4-1 and TRBJ1-2, with 9 bases aligning to TRBD1. Trimming cost V 4 bases and J 6 bases; bases outside gene matches: 9. There are 15 residues in the CDR3. Per the germline V gene, CDR1 is MGHRA and CDR2 is YSYEKL.

The CDR3 spells CASSRSSGSSNEQFF. The CDR3 region has the DNA TGTGCCAGCAGCCGTTCTAGCGGGAGTAGCAATGAGCAGTTCTTC. This chain uses TRBV11-3 with TRBJ2-1, with 10 bases matching TRBD2. Trimming at V came to 5 bases and at J to 6 bases, leaving 7 bases not matched to a gene. The CDR3 extends over 15 amino acids. CDR1 and CDR2 (germline): SGHNT, YENEEA.

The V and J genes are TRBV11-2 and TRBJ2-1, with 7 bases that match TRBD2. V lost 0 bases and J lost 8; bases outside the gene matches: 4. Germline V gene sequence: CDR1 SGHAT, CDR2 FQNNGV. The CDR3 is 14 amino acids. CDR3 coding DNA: TGTGCCAGCAGCTTAGAGCGGGAGATCGATGAGCAGTTCTTC. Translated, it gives CASSLEREIDEQFF.

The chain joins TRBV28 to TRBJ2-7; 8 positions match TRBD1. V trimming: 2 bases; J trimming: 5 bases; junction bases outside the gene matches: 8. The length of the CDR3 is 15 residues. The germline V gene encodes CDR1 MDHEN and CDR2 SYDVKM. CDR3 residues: CASSLPGTGRHEQYF. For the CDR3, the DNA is TGTGCCAGCAGTTTACCCGGGACAGGTAGACACGAGCAGTACTTC. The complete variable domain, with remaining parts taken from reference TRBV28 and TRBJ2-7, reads DVKVTQSSRYLVKRTGEKVFLECVQDMDHENMFWYRQDPGLGLRLIYFSYDVKMKEKGDIPEGYSVSREKKERFSLILESASTNQTSMYLCASSLPGTGRHEQYFGPGTRLTVT.

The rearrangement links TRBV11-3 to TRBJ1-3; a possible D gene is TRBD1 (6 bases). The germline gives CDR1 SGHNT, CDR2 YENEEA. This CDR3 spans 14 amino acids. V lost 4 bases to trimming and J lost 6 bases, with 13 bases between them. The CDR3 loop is CASSSGVGTNTIYF. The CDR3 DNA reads TGTGCCAGCAGCTCAGGGGTTGGCACAAACACCATATATTTT.

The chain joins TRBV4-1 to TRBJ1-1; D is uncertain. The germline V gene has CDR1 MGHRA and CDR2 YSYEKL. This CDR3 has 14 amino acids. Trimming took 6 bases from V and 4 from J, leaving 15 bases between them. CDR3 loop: CASSSVGVGTEAFF. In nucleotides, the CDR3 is TGCGCCAGCAGTAGCGTCGGTGTGGGCACTGAAGCTTTCTTT.

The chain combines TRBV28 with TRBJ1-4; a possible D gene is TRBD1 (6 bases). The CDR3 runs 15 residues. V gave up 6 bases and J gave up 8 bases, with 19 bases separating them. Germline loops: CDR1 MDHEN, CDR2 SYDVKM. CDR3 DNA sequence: TGTGCCAGCAGCCCTAGGGGAGGGGGTGGCGAAAAACTGTTTTTT. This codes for CASSPRGGGGEKLFF.

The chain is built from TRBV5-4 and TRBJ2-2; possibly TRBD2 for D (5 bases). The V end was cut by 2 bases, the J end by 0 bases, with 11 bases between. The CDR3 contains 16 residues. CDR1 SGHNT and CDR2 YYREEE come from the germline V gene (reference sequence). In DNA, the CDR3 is TGTGCCAGCAGCTTCGGAGGTACGGCGAACACCGGGGAGCTGTTTTTT. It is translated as CASSFGGTANTGELFF.

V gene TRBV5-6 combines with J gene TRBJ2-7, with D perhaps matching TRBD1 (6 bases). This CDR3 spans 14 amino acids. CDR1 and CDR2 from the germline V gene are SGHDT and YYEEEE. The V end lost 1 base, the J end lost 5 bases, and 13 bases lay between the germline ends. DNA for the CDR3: TGTGCCAGCAGCTTGACAGGGTTTATTCACGAGCAGTACTTC. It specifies CASSLTGFIHEQYF.

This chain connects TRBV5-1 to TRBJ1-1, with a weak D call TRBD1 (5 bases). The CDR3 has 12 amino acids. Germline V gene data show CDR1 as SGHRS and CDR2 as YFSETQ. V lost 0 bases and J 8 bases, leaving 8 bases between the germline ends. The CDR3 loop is CASSLEGPEAFF. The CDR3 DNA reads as TGCGCCAGCAGCTTGGAGGGGCCAGAAGCTTTCTTT.

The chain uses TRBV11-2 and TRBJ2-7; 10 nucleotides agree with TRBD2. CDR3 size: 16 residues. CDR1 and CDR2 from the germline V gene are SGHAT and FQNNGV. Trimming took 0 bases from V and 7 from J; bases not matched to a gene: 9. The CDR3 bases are TGTGCCAGCAGCTTAGATCCGGCTAGCGGGGGAAGGGAGCAGTACTTC. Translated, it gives CASSLDPASGGREQYF. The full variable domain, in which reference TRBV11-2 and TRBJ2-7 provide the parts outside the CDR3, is EAGVAQSPRYKIIEKRQSVAFWCNPISGHATLYWYQQILGQGPKLLIQFQNNGVVDDSQLPKDRFSAERLKGVDSTLKIQPAKLEDSAVYLCASSLDPASGGREQYFGPGTRLTVT.

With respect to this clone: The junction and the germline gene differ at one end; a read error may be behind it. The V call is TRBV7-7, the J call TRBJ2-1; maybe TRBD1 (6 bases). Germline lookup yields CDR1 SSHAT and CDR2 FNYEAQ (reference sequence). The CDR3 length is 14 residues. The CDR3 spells CASSFQDSYNEQFF. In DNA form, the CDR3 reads TGTGCTAGCAGCTTTCAGGACAGCTACAATGAGCAGTTCTTC.

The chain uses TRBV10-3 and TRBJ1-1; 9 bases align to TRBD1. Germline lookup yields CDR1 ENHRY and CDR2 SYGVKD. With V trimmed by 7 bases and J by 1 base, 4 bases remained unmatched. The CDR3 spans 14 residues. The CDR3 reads CAIKTDRGNTEAFF. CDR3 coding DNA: TGTGCCATCAAGACGGACAGGGGGAACACTGAAGCTTTCTTT.

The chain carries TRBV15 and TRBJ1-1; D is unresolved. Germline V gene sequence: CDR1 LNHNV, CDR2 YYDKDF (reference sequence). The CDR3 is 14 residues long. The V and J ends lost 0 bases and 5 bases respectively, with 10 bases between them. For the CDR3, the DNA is TGTGCCACCAGCAGAGATCATCGGGAGACTGAAGCTTTCTTT. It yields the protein CATSRDHRETEAFF.

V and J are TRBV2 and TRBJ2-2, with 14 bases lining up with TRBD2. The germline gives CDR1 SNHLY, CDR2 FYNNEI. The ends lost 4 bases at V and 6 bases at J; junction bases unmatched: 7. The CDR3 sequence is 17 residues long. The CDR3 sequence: CASSGGTSGRGAGELFF. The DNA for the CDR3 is TGTGCCAGCAGTGGGGGGACTAGCGGGAGAGGGGCCGGGGAGCTGTTTTTT.

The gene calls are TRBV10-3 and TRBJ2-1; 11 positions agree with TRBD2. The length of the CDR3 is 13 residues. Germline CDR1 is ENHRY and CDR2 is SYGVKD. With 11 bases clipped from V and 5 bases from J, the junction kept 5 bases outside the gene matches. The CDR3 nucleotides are TGTGCCGTGAATAGCGGGAGGGACAATGAGCAGTTCTTC. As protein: CAVNSGRDNEQFF.

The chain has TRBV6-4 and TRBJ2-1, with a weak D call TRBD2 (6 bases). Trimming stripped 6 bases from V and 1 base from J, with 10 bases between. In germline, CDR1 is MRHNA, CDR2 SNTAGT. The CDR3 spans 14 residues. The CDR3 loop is CASSEGTSYNEQFF. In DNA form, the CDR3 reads TGTGCCAGCAGCGAAGGGACTTCCTACAATGAGCAGTTCTTC.

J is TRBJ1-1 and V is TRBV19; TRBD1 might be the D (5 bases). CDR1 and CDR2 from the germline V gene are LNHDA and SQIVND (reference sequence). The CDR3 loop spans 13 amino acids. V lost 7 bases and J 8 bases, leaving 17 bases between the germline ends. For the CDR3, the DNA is TGTGCCAGTATGGGGACTTCGGGGGTGGAAGCTTTCTTT. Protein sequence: CASMGTSGVEAFF.

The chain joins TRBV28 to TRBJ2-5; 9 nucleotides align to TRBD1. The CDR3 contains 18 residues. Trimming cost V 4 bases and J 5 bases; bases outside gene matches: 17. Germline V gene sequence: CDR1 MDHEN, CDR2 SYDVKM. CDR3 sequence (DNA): TGTGCCAGCAGTTCCCCTCGACAGGGGGAGAGAAGTAGGGAGACCCAGTACTTC. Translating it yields CASSSPRQGERSRETQYF.

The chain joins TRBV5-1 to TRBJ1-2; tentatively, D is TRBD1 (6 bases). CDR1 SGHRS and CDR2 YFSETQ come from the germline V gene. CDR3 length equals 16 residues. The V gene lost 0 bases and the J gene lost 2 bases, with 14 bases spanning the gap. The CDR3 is CASSLGQGIGNYGYTF. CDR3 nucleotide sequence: TGCGCCAGCAGCTTGGGTCAGGGGATCGGAAACTATGGCTACACCTTC.

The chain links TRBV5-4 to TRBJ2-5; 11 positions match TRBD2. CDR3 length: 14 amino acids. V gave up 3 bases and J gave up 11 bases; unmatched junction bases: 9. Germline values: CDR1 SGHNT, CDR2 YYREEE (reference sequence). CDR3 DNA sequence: TGTGCCAGCAGCTCGGGACTAGCGGTCCGGGAGCAGTACTTC. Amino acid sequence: CASSSGLAVREQYF.

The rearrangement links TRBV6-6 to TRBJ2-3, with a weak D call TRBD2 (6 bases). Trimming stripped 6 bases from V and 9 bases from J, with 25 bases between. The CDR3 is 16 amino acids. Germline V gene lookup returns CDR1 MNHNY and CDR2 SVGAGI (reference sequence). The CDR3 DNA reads TGTGCCAGCAGACCCACCCCCCACCGACTAGTCGAAACGCAGTATTTT. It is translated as CASRPTPHRLVETQYF.

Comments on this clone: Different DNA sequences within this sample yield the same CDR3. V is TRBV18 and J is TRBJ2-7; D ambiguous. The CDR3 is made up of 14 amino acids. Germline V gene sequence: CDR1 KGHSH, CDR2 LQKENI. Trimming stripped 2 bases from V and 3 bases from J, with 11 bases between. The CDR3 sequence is CASSPGGSYYEQYF. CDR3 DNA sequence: TGTGCCAGCTCACCAGGTGGTAGCTACTACGAGCAGTACTTC.

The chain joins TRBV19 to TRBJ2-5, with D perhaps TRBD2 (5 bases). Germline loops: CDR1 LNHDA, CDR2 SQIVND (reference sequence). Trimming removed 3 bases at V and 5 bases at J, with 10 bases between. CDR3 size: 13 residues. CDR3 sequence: CASSIAGGETQYF. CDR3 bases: TGTGCCAGTAGTATCGCGGGCGGGGAGACCCAGTACTTC.

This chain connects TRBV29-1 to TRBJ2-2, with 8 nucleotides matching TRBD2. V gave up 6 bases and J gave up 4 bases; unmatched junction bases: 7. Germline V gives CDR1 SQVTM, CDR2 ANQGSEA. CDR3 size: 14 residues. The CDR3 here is CSVPARGGTGELFF. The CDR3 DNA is TGCAGCGTCCCCGCCCGGGGGGGCACCGGGGAGCTGTTTTTT.